This TCR beta chain was found in a study of response to subunit inactivated influenza vaccine. Study-wide findings and caveats: The authors offered the suggestion that each seasonal influenza vaccination recruits few new T cells.

CDR1 and CDR2 from the germline V gene are SGHTA and FQGNSA. This CDR3 has 16 residues. V lost 2 bases, J lost 3 bases, and 8 bases stayed unmatched. A note on this clonotype: Its antigen remains unidentified.

TCRdb independently ran MiXCR on the RT-PCR reads; one entry per CDR3 protein. The table includes about 780,000 distinct CDR3 sequences, around 20% detected once. This chain links TRBV7-2 with TRBJ2-5, with 8 nucleotides matching TRBD2. The specimen comprised PBMCs from blood, sampled roughly 5 days after vaccination. The sequence derives from a middle-aged man who received an inactivated influenza vaccine. Here the CDR3 reads CASSLLGLAGKETQYF. The DNA for the CDR3 is TGTGCCAGCAGCTTACTTGGATTAGCGGGGAAAGAGACCCAGTACTTC.